Sequencing of this TCR beta chain was carried out in a study of cytomegalovirus exposure and HLA in healthy donors (dated by TCRdb to the late 2010s). With respect to the entire study: According to an earlier analysis of 450 to 650 of the donors, about 179 million T cells yielded 90 million to 140 million unique TCR beta sequences and 276 Gb of sequence data. Rather than drawing on any new phenotypic data, the later analysis identified candidate immune exposures from TCR beta sequences and the way those sequences occurred across donors. Donor age, sex, ethnicity and CMV serostatus were collected together with the repertoire data. Roughly 5 DR-DQ haplotypes were handled as single units for association and clustering, since linkage in the cohort was strong. Along with the roughly 700-subject first cohort, a separate validation cohort of around 120 different subjects was used. To predict cytomegalovirus infection status, the study combined high-throughput TCR immunosequencing, statistical association of individual TCRs with disease status, and machine learning. The genetic ancestry cluster associated with self-reported Caucasian donors included 65% to 90% of the 300 to 450 genotyped donors. Typing coverage varied by locus: about 620-640 donors for A, B, C, DRB1 and DQB1; roughly 520 for DQA1; approximately 610 for DPA1; approximately 470 for DPB1. A later genetic analysis took genome-wide SNP genotypes for about 55% of the roughly 700 donors and used that subset as a discovery cohort. Using immunosequencing, the study profiled T cell repertoires from about 650 subjects and related those repertoires to cytomegalovirus serostatus. A later analysis re-analyzed previously published TCR beta repertoires from 660 or so donors and added high-resolution HLA genotyping to study TCR occurrence patterns. The aim of the study was to test whether cataloging public T cell receptors could identify signatures of past pathogen exposure. Class I and class II HLA loci were covered by the typing at four-digit resolution. Across roughly 420 genotyped donors of the cohort, an average of roughly 230,000 unique TCR beta nucleotide sequences per donor were sequenced, and 15% to 20% of those sequences were non-productive. All discovery cohort repertoires had been generated using a single sequencing platform. An earlier analysis of 500 to 650 of the donors applied high-throughput TCR beta sequencing to assess whether each TCR beta V gene segment acted as functional or pseudogenic. Around 330 gigabases of sequencing data and 70 million to 95 million unique TCR sequences made up an early release that covered 500 to 650 HLA-typed donors.

General conclusions and limits of the study: When HLA alleles, especially DR and DQ, strongly co-occurred, TCR associations were difficult to assign to individual alleles. A later analysis associated about 17,000 TCR beta sequences with specific HLA alleles at a false discovery rate of 0.05. A further reported finding was that TCR beta sequences accurately predicted the HLA-A and HLA-B alleles for most subjects in the first cohort. Correlated functional status among segregating V segments might reflect linkage disequilibrium, but an unknown experimental factor could not be ruled out. Broadly in line with IMGT annotations, most TCR beta V segments showed up in productive rearrangements about 87% or about 30% of the time in an earlier analysis of 587 of the donors. The 87-base-pair reads could not distinguish some IMGT-functional V segments, including TRBV6-2 and TRBV6-3, so those segments were excluded. In a later analysis, the rate of TCR association differed among HLA loci, with DRB1 alleles having the most associated TCRs and HLA-C alleles having the fewest. According to a later genetic analysis, donors in an Asian-associated ancestry cluster had fewer N-insertions in productive TCRs than the roughly 700-donor mean. A later analysis found that most CMV-associated TCR beta chains appeared HLA-restricted, with HLA associations seemingly driven largely by CMV exposure. A few of the identified cytomegalovirus-associated TCR beta chains were confirmed in vitro to be specific for cytomegalovirus antigens. The presence/absence analyses assumed that sequencing depth was roughly uniform across donors, and that assumption may not be true. A cluster of highly shared sequence variants was judged likely to represent a technical artifact of the sequencing pipeline. According to the authors, the approach could potentially be generalized to other disease states and immunological phenotypes. Cytomegalovirus status was reported to be diagnosed by the classifier with high specificity and sensitivity in both the original and validation cohorts. Most TCR sequences were observed very rarely across donors, whereas some public TCRs were present in many individuals. The study listed 150 to 200 TCR beta chains as associated with cytomegalovirus. In this cohort, only TCR beta chains were sequenced, and detectable features were limited by the absence of alpha or paired-chain data. In a later analysis, HLA-associated TCR beta chains showed more clonal expansion and lower generation probabilities than non-associated chains that were equally common. Because counts were too low, 15 to 20 rarely observed V segments, including chromosome 9 orphons, were excluded from the earlier analysis of some 590 of the donors. HLA typing was unavailable for some donors at each locus, so association tests used only the typed subset. Immune exposure information for the cohort was limited to CMV serostatus. An association between a missense DCLRE1C variant and V-gene and J-gene trimming of TCR beta chains was found in a later genetic analysis and replicated in an independent cohort. In a later analysis, several top co-occurrence clusters were reported to appear linked to parvovirus B19, influenza, CMV and Epstein-Barr virus.

The cohort was made up of approximately 670 healthy bone marrow donors. All cohort members were sampled while nominally healthy, although unrecorded immune exposures were likely present. The donor was CMV seronegative and was included in the group of approximately 350 seronegative cohort members. Every donor gave a peripheral blood sample, and the peripheral blood mononuclear cells from that sample were used for TCR beta sequencing. Genomic DNA extraction from the blood cell samples was performed with the Qiagen DNeasy Blood Extraction Kit. According to the germline V gene (reference sequence), CDR1 reads SEHNR and CDR2 reads FQNEAQ. From its cysteine to its phenylalanine, the CDR3 spans 13 amino acids. The only DNA kept is the CDR3, 39 bases in frame from the first base. The trim is 1 base for V and 9 bases for J, with a gap of 12 bases between the germline ends. This clone was counted between two and nine times. The antigen it recognizes is unknown. The record has no base qualities; no much larger clone is one base away.

Receptors were amplified or captured by the immunoSEQ multiplex PCR assay. For the multiplex PCR, a mixture combining 60 forward primers for TCR Vbeta segments and 13 reverse primers for TCR Jbeta segments was used. The CDR3 region of rearranged TCR beta genes was amplified from genomic DNA by a multiplex PCR assay. The amplified TCR beta libraries were sequenced on the Illumina HiSeq System as 87-base-pair reads. Concerning the study's data processing: A later analysis counted about 82 million unique TCR beta chains across the 640 or so repertoires, and roughly 10 million of these chains were shared by at least two donors. Raw reads were error-corrected and collapsed into unique sequences with a nearest-neighbor algorithm that merged closely related sequences to remove PCR and sequencing errors. Alignment of CDR3 sequences to IMGT reference sequences was used to assign V, D and J gene segments. For a sequence to be retained, a match of at least six nucleotides was required to both a V gene segment and a J gene segment. A rearrangement counted as productive if the CDR3 had no stop codons and remained in frame with V and J, and every other rearrangement counted as non-productive. Following IMGT convention, CDR3 was defined as the stretch from the second conserved V-encoded cysteine up to the conserved J-encoded phenylalanine. In an earlier analysis of more than 550 of the donors, sequences lacking an unambiguous match to a single V gene segment were excluded. In an earlier analysis of roughly 600 of the donors, a V segment was called functional when productive rearrangements were above 56.7%, and segregating when the standard deviation between donors exceeded 5%. To diagnose cytomegalovirus status from the catalog of TCR beta chain sequences, a statistical classification framework was built. A later analysis assigned V and J genes by comparing TCR nucleotide sequences with IMGT/GENE-DB human TR gene sequences. Using the TCRdist pipeline, a later analysis assigned CDR3 sequences along with most-parsimonious VDJ recombination scenarios. In a later analysis, every TCR beta chain was defined by the combination of its CDR3 amino acid sequence and its V-gene family, and reads without a unique V-gene family were dropped. In a later analysis, fewer than 650 highly shared, low-generation-probability nucleotide sequences were removed to address suspected cross-contamination and a sequencing artifact. For each public chain, a later analysis derived a clonal expansion index from normalized ranks of inferred template counts within each repertoire. Generation probabilities in a later analysis came from a VDJ recombination model fitted to out-of-frame rearrangements, and those results were checked against IGoR. In a later analysis, TCR-TCR, TCR-HLA and TCR-CMV co-occurrence was scored with hypergeometric tests, and a repertoire-size bias correction was applied to TCR pairs. In a later analysis, false discovery rates were estimated by permuting HLA or CMV assignments 20 times. In a later analysis, co-occurring TCRs were grouped with DBSCAN, and TCRdist sequence similarity was added when clustering was performed within HLA-allele-positive subsets. Repertoires with fewer than 30,000 or more than 120,000 public chains, plus five repertoires with anomalous nucleotide sharing, were excluded from co-occurrence clustering. TCRdb limited this immuneACCESS table to in-frame rearrangements with V and J called. A share of clones is missing; checked studies link under half to unresolved V genes, and the rest is unexplained. V and J calls and clone size are as listed in that table; D and trimming were resolved from the DNA. Within this sample are around 230,000 clones, with about 88% of them counted one time only. About 0.25% of the sample belongs to the ten largest clones.

The sample consisted of PBMCs. This receptor was taken from a girl aged 2-9 years in good health and CMV-seronegative. The chain is encoded by TRBV7-9 joined to TRBJ1-2; possibly the D gene is TRBD1, per 6 matching bases. At the DNA level, the sequence is TGTGCCAGCAGCTTAGTATACAGGGCGAGCTACACCTTC. The encoded protein is CASSLVYRASYTF.